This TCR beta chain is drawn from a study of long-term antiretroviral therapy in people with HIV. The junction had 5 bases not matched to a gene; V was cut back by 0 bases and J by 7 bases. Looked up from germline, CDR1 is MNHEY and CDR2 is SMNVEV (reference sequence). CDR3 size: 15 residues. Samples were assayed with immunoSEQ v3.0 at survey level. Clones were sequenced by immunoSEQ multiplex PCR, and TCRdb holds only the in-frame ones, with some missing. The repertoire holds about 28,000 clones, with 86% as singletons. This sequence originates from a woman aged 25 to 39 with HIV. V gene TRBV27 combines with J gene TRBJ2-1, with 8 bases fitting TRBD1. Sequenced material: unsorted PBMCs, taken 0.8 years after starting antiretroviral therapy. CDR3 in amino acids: CASSLSVTGVNEQFF. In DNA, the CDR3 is TGTGCCAGCAGTTTATCAGTGACAGGGGTAAATGAGCAGTTCTTC.